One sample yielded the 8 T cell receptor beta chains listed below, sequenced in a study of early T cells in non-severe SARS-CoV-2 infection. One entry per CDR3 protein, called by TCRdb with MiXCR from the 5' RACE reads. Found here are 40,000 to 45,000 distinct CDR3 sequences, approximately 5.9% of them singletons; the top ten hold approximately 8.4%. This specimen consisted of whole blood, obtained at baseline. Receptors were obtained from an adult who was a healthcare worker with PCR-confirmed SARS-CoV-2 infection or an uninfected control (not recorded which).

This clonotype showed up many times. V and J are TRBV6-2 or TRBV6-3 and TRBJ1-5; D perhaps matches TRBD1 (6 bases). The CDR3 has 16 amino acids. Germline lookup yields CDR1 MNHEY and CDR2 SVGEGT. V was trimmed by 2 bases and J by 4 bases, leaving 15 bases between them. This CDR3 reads CASSYASAGANQPQHF. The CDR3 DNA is TGTGCCAGCAGTTACGCTTCGGCAGGGGCTAATCAGCCCCAGCATTTT.

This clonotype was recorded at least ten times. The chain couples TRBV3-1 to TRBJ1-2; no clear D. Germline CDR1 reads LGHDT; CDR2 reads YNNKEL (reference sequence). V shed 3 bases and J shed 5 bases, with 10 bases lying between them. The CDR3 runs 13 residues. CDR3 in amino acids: CASSQETVYGYTF. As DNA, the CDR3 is TGTGCCAGCAGCCAGGAAACGGTTTATGGCTACACCTTC.

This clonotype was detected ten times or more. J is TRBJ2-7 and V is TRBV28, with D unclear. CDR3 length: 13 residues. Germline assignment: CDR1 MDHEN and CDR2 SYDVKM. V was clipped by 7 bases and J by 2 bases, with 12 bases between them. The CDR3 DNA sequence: TGTGCCAGCATGATGACGACGGCCTACGAGCAGTACTTC. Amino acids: CASMMTTAYEQYF. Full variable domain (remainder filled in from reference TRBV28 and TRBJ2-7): DVKVTQSSRYLVKRTGEKVFLECVQDMDHENMFWYRQDPGLGLRLIYFSYDVKMKEKGDIPEGYSVSREKKERFSLILESASTNQTSMYLCASMMTTAYEQYFGPGTRLTVT.

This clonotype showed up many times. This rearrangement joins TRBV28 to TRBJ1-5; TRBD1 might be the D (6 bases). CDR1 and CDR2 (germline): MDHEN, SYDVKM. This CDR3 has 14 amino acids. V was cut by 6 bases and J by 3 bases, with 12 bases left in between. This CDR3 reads CASRDRTVNQPQHF. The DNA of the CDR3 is TGTGCCAGCAGGGACCGGACAGTCAATCAGCCCCAGCATTTT.

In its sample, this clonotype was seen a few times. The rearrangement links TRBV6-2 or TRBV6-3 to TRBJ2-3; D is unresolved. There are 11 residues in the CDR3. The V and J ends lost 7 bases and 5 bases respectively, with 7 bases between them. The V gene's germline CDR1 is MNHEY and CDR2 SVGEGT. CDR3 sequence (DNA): TGTGCCAGCAAACTCGGAGATACGCAGTATTTT. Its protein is CASKLGDTQYF.

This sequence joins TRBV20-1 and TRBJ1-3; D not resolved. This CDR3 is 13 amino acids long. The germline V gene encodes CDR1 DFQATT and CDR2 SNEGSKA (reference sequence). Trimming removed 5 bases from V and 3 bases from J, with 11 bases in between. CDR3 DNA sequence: TGCAGTGCTCCAGAACGGAATGGAAACACCATATATTTT. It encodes CSAPERNGNTIYF.

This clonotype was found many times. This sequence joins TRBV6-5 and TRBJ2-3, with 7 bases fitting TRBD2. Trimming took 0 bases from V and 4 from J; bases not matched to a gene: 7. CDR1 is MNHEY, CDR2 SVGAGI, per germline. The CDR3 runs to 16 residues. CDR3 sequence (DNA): TGTGCCAGCAGTTACTCTATAGCGGGTGGAGCAGATACGCAGTATTTT. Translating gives CASSYSIAGGADTQYF.

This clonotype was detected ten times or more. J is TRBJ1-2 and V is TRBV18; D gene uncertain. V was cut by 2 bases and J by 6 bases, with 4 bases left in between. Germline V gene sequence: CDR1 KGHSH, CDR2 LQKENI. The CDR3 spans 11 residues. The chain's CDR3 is CASSPSDGYTF. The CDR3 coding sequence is TGTGCCAGCTCACCATCGGATGGCTACACCTTC. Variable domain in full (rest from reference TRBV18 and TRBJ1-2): NAGVMQNPRHLVRRRGQEARLRCSPMKGHSHVYWYRQLPEEGLKFMVYLQKENIIDESGMPKERFSAEFPKEGPSILRIQQVVRGDSAAYFCASSPSDGYTFGSGTRLTVV.